This T cell receptor (beta chain) originates from a study of blood T cell repertoires in COVID-19. Turning to the study itself: COVID-19 samples collected from the United States, Italy and Spain covered acute and convalescent phases. T cells, B-cell-depleted T cells, or PBMCs supplied cDNA or gDNA.

Original data processing: The authors estimated nucleated cell counts from reference gene primer amplification. This table comes from immunoSEQ multiplex PCR, and its TCRdb copy is limited to in-frame clones, with some not included. The DNA was the basis for D and trimming; V, J and clone size are from that table. The data show more than 85,000 clones, 70% to 90% seen once. Seattle patient enrollment occurred during active infection, with longitudinal follow-up thereafter. CDR1 and CDR2 from the germline V gene are MDHEN and SYDVKM. This CDR3 is 14 amino acids long. Trimming stripped 6 bases from V and 5 bases from J, with 17 bases between.

The rearrangement joins TRBV28 to TRBJ2-7; D is ambiguous. Sequencing was performed on peripheral blood. The TCR sequence derives from a man aged 50 or older with COVID-19, enrolled during active disease. The CDR3 loop reads CASSRTPGIHEQYF. DNA for the CDR3: TGTGCCAGCAGCCGAACGCCAGGCATCCACGAGCAGTACTTC. Full variable domain (remainder filled in from reference TRBV28 and TRBJ2-7): DVKVTQSSRYLVKRTGEKVFLECVQDMDHENMFWYRQDPGLGLRLIYFSYDVKMKEKGDIPEGYSVSREKKERFSLILESASTNQTSMYLCASSRTPGIHEQYFGPGTRLTVT.